This T cell receptor beta chain is drawn from a study of glioma-infiltrating T cells. Findings of the study overall: Gliomas, especially low-grade, showed above-expected tissue-blood divergence; non-neoplastic patients showed below.

Note on this clonotype: What it binds is unknown. This may be a read error: a much more frequent sequence differs by one nucleotide.

The iRepertoire nested amplicon-rescue multiplex PCR amplified TCR alpha and beta CDR3s from RNA. MiXCR was run by TCRdb on the multiplex PCR reads, yielding one entry per CDR3 protein. Among some 90,000 distinct CDR3 sequences, approximately 39% were seen once, and the ten largest hold under 40%. Germline loops: CDR1 SQVTM, CDR2 ANQGSEA. The CDR3 spans 13 residues. V dropped 6 bases and J dropped 0 bases, with 12 bases sitting between them. This receptor was taken from a human donor with low-grade glioma or glioblastoma, undergoing nonglioma brain surgery, or in good health (not recorded which). The sequencing input was glioma tissue, nonneoplastic brain tissue, or PBMCs (not recorded which). The chain carries TRBV29-1 and TRBJ2-7; D may be TRBD1 (5 bases). The CDR3 is CSVRSGRSYEQYF. CDR3 coding DNA: TGCAGCGTCAGGTCAGGGCGCTCCTACGAGCAGTACTTC.